Sequencing of this T cell receptor (beta chain) was carried out in a study of response to subunit inactivated influenza vaccine. Study conclusions and caveats: Seasonal influenza vaccination, on each occasion, was suggested by the authors to recruit few new T cells.

A single record per CDR3 protein comes from TCRdb applying MiXCR to the RT-PCR reads. This sample has around 540,000 distinct CDR3 sequences, with about 11% found just once. This clonotype has only a few counts. Its antigen is still unknown. The V and J ends lost 2 bases and 4 bases respectively, with 15 bases between them. Germline V lookup: CDR1 MNHEY, CDR2 SVGAGI. This CDR3 is 15 amino acids long. The sample consisted of PBMCs from blood, taken on the day of vaccination. V gene TRBV6-5 combines with J gene TRBJ2-7, with D hard to call. This TCR was sampled from a man aged 50 or older who received an inactivated influenza vaccine. The DNA of the CDR3 is TGTGCCAGCAGTTACGTAGGACGGTCCCCTTACGAGCAGTACTTC. Translating it yields CASSYVGRSPYEQYF.